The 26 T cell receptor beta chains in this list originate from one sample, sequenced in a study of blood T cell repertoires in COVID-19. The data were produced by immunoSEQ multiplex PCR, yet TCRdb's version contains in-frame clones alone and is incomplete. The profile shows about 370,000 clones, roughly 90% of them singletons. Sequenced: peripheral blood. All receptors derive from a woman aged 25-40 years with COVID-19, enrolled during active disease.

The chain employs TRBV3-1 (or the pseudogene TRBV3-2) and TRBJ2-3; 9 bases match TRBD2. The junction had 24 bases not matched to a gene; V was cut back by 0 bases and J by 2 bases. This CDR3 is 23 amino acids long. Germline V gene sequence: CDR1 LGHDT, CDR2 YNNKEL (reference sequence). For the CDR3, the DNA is TGTGCCAGCAGCCAAGAAATCCCACGTAGACTAGCGGTACAAGCCCCCCTCACAGATACGCAGTATTTT. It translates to CASSQEIPRRLAVQAPLTDTQYF.

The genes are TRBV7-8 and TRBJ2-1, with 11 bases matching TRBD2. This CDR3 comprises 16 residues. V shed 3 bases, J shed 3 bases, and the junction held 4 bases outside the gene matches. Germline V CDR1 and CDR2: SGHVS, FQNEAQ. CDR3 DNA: TGTGCCAGCAGCTTGGACGGGACTAGCGGCTACAATGAGCAGTTCTTC. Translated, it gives CASSLDGTSGYNEQFF. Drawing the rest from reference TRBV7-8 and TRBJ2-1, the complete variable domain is GAGVSQSPRYKVAKRGQDVALRCDPISGHVSLFWYQQALGQGPEFLTYFQNEAQLDKSGLPSDRFFAERPEGSVSTLKIQRTQQEDSAVYLCASSLDGTSGYNEQFFGPGTRLTVL.

The CDR3 sequence: CASSLVRTGGYTF. The CDR3 DNA follows: TGTGCCAGCAGCTTAGTCCGGACAGGTGGCTACACCTTC. J is TRBJ1-2 and V is TRBV11-3; TRBD1 matches 7 bases. There are 13 residues in the CDR3. V was clipped by 1 base and J by 7 bases; unmatched bases: 3. CDR1 is SGHNT and CDR2 is YENEEA in the germline V gene.

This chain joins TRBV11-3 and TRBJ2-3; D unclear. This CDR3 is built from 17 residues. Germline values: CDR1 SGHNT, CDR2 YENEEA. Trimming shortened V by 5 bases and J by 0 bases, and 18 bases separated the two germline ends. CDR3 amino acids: CASSINTDLASTDTQYF. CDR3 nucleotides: TGTGCCAGCAGCATAAACACAGACCTTGCTAGCACAGATACGCAGTATTTT.

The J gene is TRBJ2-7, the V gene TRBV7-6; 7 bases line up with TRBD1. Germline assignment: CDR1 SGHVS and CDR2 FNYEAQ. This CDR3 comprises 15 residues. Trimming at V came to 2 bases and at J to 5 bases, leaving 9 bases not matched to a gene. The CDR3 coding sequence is TGTGCCAGCAGCTTAAACGGCCAGGGGGTCCACGAGCAGTACTTC. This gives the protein CASSLNGQGVHEQYF.

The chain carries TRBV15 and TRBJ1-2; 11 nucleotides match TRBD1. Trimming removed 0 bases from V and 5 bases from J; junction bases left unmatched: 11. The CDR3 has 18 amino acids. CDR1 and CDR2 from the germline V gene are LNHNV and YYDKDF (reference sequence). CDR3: CATSRDGTGGHGEYGYTF. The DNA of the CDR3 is TGTGCCACCAGCAGAGATGGGACAGGGGGACACGGGGAGTATGGCTACACCTTC.

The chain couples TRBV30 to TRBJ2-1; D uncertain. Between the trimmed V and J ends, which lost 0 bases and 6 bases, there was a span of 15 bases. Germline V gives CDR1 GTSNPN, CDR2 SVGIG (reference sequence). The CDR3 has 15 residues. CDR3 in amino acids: CAWSVPGNLGNEQFF. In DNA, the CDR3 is TGTGCCTGGAGTGTACCGGGTAACTTGGGCAATGAGCAGTTCTTC.

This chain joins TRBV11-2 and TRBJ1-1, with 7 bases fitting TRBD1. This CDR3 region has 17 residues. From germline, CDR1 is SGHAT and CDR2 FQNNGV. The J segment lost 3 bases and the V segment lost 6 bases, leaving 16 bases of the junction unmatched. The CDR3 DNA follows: TGTGCCAGCAGTCGGACAGGTGGACGGGGTTGGGACACTGAAGCTTTCTTT. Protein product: CASSRTGGRGWDTEAFF.

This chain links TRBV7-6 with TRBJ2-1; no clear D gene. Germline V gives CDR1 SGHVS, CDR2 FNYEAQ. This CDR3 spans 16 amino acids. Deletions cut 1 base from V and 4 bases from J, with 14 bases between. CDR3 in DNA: TGTGCCAGCAGCTTAGACAGCCGTCCCTTTTACAATGAGCAGTTCTTC. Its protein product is CASSLDSRPFYNEQFF.

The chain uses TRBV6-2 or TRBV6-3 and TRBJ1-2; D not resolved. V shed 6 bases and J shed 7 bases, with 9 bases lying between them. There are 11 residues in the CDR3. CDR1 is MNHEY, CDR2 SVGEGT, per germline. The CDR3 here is CASSRFSGYTF. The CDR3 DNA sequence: TGTGCCAGCAGCCGTTTCTCTGGCTACACCTTC.

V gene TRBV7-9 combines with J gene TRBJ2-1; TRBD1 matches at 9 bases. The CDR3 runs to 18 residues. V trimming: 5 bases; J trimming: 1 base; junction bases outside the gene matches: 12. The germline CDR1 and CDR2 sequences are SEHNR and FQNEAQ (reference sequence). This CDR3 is CASSPWDRVIGSYNEQFF. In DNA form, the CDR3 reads TGTGCCAGCAGCCCGTGGGACAGGGTAATAGGGTCCTACAATGAGCAGTTCTTC.

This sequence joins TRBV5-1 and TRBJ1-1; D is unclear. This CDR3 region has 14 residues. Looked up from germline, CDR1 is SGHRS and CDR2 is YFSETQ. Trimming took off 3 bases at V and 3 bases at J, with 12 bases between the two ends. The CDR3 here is CASSSVIRDTEAFF. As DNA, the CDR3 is TGCGCCAGCAGCTCGGTAATTCGCGACACTGAAGCTTTCTTT.

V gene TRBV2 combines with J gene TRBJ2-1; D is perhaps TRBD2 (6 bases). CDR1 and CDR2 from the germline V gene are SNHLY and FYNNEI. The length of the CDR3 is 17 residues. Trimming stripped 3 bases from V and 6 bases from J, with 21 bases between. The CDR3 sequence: CASSEGSGGVFVNEQFF. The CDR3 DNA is TGTGCCAGCAGTGAGGGTTCCGGCGGGGTATTTGTCAATGAGCAGTTCTTC.

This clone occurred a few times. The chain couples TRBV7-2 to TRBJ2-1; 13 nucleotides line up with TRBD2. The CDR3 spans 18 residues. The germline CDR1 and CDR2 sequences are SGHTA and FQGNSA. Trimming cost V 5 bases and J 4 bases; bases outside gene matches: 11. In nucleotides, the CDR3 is TGTGCCAGCAGCCCACTAACACCGGGACTAGCGGGGTACAATGAGCAGTTCTTC. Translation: CASSPLTPGLAGYNEQFF. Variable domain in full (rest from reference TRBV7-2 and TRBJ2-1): GAGVSQSPSNKVTEKGKDVELRCDPISGHTALYWYRQSLGQGLEFLIYFQGNSAPDKSGLPSDRFSAERTGGSVSTLTIQRTQQEDSAVYLCASSPLTPGLAGYNEQFFGPGTRLTVL.

CDR3 nucleotides: TGTGCCAGCAGTCACCTTCTCTGGCTAGCGGGGGGGACGCAAGAGACCCAGTACTTC. It is translated as CASSHLLWLAGGTQETQYF. The chain links TRBV28 to TRBJ2-5; 12 bases fit TRBD2. This CDR3 is 19 amino acids long. Germline V gene sequence: CDR1 MDHEN, CDR2 SYDVKM. After removal of 5 bases from V and 2 bases from J, the junction contained 15 bases not matched to a gene.

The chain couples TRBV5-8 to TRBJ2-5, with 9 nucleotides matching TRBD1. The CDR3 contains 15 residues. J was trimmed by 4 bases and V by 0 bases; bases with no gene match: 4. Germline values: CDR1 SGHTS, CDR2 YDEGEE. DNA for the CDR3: TGTGCCAGCAGCTTGGGACAGGGGGGTTCAGAGACCCAGTACTTC. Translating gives CASSLGQGGSETQYF.

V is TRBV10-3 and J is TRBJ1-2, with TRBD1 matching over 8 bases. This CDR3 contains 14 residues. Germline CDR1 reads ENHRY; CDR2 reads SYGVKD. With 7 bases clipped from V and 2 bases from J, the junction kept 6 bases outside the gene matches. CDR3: CAINPGTGNYGYTF. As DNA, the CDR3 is TGTGCCATCAACCCCGGGACAGGCAACTATGGCTACACCTTC.

CDR3 coding DNA: TGTGCCAGCAGTCCGAGTTCCCCCTACAATGAGCAGTTCTTC. Its translation is CASSPSSPYNEQFF. This rearrangement joins TRBV25-1 to TRBJ2-1; D gene ambiguous. CDR1 is MGHDK, CDR2 SYGVNS, per germline. Trimming cost V 5 bases and J 2 bases, with 10 bases left between them. This CDR3 comprises 14 residues.

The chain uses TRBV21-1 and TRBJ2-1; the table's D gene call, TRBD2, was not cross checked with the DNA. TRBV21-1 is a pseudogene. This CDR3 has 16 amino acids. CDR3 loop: CASSSGAGGPGNEQFF. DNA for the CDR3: TGTGCCAGCAGCAGTGGCGCGGGTGGGCCCGGGAATGAGCAGTTCTTC.

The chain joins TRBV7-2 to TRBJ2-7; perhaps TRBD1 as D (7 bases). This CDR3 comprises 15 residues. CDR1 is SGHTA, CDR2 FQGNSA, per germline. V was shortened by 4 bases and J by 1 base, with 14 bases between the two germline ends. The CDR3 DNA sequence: TGTGCCAGCAGCTGGCGGGACAGCCGATCCTACGAGCAGTACGTC. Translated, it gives CASSWRDSRSYEQYV.

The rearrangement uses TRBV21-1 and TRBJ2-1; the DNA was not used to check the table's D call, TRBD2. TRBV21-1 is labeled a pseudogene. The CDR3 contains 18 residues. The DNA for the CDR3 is TGTGCCAGCAGTGAAATCACCGATAGCCTGATCGCCGTAAATGAGCAGTTCTTC. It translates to CASSEITDSLIAVNEQFF.

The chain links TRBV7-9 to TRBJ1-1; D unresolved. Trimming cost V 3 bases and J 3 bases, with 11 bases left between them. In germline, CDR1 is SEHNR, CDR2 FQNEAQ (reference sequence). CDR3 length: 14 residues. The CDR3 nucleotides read TGTGCCAGCAGCTTGGTTCCCGCGGACACTGAAGCTTTCTTT. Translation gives CASSLVPADTEAFF.

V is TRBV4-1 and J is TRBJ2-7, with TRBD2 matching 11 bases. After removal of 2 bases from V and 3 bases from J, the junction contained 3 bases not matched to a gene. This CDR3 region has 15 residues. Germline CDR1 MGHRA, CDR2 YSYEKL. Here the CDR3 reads CASSQYTSGSYEQYV. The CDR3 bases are TGCGCCAGCAGCCAATACACTAGCGGGAGCTACGAGCAGTACGTC.

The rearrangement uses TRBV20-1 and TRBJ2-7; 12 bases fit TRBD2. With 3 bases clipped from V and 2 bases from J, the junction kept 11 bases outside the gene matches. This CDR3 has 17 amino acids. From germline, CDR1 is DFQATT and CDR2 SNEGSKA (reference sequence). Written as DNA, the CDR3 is TGCAGTGCTAGTGGCGCTAGCGGGGGGGCCGAAACCTACGAGCAGTACTTC. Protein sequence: CSASGASGGAETYEQYF.

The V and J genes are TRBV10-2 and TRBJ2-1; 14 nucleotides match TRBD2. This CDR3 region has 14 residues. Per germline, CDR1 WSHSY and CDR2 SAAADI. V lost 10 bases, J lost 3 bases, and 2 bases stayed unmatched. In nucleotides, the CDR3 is TGCGCCATCGGGACTAGCGGGAGCTACAATGAGCAGTTCTTC. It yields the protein CAIGTSGSYNEQFF.

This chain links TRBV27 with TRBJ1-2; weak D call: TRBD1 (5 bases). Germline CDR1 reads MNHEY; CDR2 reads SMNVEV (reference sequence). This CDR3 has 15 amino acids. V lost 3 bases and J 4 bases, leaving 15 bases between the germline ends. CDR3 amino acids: CASSFDRAHPYGYTF. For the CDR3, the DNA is TGTGCCAGCAGTTTTGACAGAGCGCACCCCTATGGCTACACCTTC.